This T cell receptor (beta chain) was observed in a study of blood T cells in healthy people across ages. Whole-study results and caveats: Aged donors had fewer naive CD4+ cells and lower diversity than long-lived donors.

A second PCR, run for about 7 to 11 cycles, used a sample-barcoded 5' primer plus a J-beta primer mix. A tag from a template-switch adaptor with 12 random nucleotides marked each cDNA molecule. One entry per CDR3 protein, called by TCRdb with MiXCR from the 5' RACE reads. Among hundreds of thousands of distinct CDR3 sequences listed, roughly 53% were seen once. The donors, all healthy, were Caucasians living in Russia, aged about 6 to 90. With regard to this clonotype: Its target is not known.

Sequenced input: blood. This sequence originates from a man older than 75 in good health.

The CDR3 nucleotides read TGTGCCAGCCACAGACTAGCGGGATACTACGAGCAGTACTTC. Amino acids: CASHRLAGYYEQYF. V is TRBV6-5 and J is TRBJ2-7; 11 bases map to TRBD2. Germline CDR1 MNHEY, CDR2 SVGAGI. The CDR3 has 14 amino acids. Trimming cost V 8 bases and J 3 bases; bases outside gene matches: 6.